A single sample gave rise to the 4 T cell receptor beta chains below, sequenced in a study of T cell responses to AZD1222 COVID-19 vaccine. Using immunoSEQ multiplex PCR, the repertoire was profiled, and TCRdb retains in-frame clones only, with some absent. The table lists 200,000 to 250,000 clones, roughly 94% of them singletons. The material was peripheral blood, obtained 28 days after the second dose of the MenACWY control vaccine. The receptors were sampled from an adult who received the MenACWY meningococcal vaccine as a control.

The chain carries TRBV4-2 and TRBJ1-5; 7 bases are shared with TRBD1. V trimming: 0 bases; J trimming: 5 bases; junction bases outside the gene matches: 7. CDR3 size: 16 residues. Per the germline V gene, CDR1 is LGHNA and CDR2 is YNFKEQ. CDR3 protein: CASSQEPGTGDQPQHF. Written as DNA, the CDR3 is TGTGCCAGCAGCCAAGAACCTGGAACAGGGGATCAGCCCCAGCATTTT.

This clone showed up just a few times. The genes are TRBV5-4 and TRBJ2-7; 11 bases map to TRBD2. The CDR3 sequence is 14 residues long. CDR1 and CDR2 from the germline V gene are SGHNT and YYREEE (reference sequence). The trim removed 2 bases at V and 5 bases at J, leaving 3 bases unmatched. The CDR3 spells CASSFIAGGDEQYF. Here the CDR3 DNA reads TGTGCCAGCAGCTTCATAGCGGGGGGGGACGAGCAGTACTTC.

The chain combines TRBV28 with TRBJ1-1; D is unresolved. The germline V gene encodes CDR1 MDHEN and CDR2 SYDVKM. CDR3 length equals 14 residues. The germline V and J ends were trimmed by 2 bases and 5 bases, with 12 bases remaining between them. CDR3 DNA sequence: TGTGCCAGCAGTTTACTCGGGGAATGGACTGAAGCTTTCTTT. Protein: CASSLLGEWTEAFF.

The chain uses TRBV28 and TRBJ1-2, with 7 bases that match TRBD1. Trimming at V came to 4 bases and at J to 0 bases, leaving 11 bases not matched to a gene. Germline CDR1 and CDR2: MDHEN and SYDVKM. The CDR3 contains 17 residues. The CDR3 spells CASSSPSDRVANYGYTF. CDR3 nucleotide sequence: TGTGCCAGCAGTTCCCCTTCTGACAGGGTGGCTAACTATGGCTACACCTTC.